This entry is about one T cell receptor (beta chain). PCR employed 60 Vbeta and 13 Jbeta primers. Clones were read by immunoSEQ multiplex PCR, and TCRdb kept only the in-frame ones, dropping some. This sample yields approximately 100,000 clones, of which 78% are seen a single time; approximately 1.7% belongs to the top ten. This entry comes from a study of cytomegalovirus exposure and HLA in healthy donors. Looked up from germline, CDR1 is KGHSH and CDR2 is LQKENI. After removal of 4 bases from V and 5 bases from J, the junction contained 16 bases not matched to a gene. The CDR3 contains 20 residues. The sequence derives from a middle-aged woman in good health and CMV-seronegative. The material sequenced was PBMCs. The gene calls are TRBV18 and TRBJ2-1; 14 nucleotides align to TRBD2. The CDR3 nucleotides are TGTGCCAGCTCACGCACGAGGGATGGGACTAGCGGGAGATTGAACAATGAGCAGTTCTTC. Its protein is CASSRTRDGTSGRLNNEQFF. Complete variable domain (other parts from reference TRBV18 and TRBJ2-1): NAGVMQNPRHLVRRRGQEARLRCSPMKGHSHVYWYRQLPEEGLKFMVYLQKENIIDESGMPKERFSAEFPKEGPSILRIQQVVRGDSAAYFCASSRTRDGTSGRLNNEQFFGPGTRLTVL.